Below, one T cell receptor beta chain is given with its context. Antigen unknown. Bone marrow was sampled from every patient at the time of active disease. The data are from a study of read filtering for tumor transcriptome and immune sequencing. As for the study in general: DNase treatment preceded whole-transcriptome library preparation. TCR-mapped reads were about 4 to 11 million with IR-seq versus roughly 75 to 1,400 with RNA-seq. Points from the study as a whole: The CD138-negative fraction was mixed bone marrow immune cells, not pure T cells.

Molecular barcoded adaptors covering alpha/delta and beta/gamma chains were used on roughly 400 ng RNA. In TCRdb, the reads were re-called with MiXCR into one record per CDR3 protein. The sample includes some 130,000 distinct CDR3 sequences, about 13% of them seen just once. Germline CDR1 reads SGHTA; CDR2 reads FQGNSA. Germline trimming cut 2 bases from V and 5 bases from J; bases unmatched to any gene: 12. The CDR3 contains 17 residues. Source material: a population of CD138-negative cells sorted from bone marrow. The receptor's source is a donor aged 40 or over with multiple myeloma. The genes are TRBV7-2 and TRBJ2-7; 10 bases are a match to TRBD2. CDR3 protein: CASSLSGASGRPHEQYF. CDR3 bases: TGTGCCAGCAGCTTAAGTGGTGCTAGCGGGAGACCCCACGAGCAGTACTTC. Looking up the rest from reference TRBV7-2 and TRBJ2-7 gives the full variable domain: GAGVSQSPSNKVTEKGKDVELRCDPISGHTALYWYRQSLGQGLEFLIYFQGNSAPDKSGLPSDRFSAERTGGSVSTLTIQRTQQEDSAVYLCASSLSGASGRPHEQYFGPGTRLTVT.